This T cell receptor beta chain was profiled in a study of T cells after yellow fever vaccination. On the study more broadly: Libraries from low-cell-number fractions were prepared with the SMART-Seq v4 Ultra Low Input RNA kit. General study points: Secondary responses were weaker yet peaked faster, day 5 versus 15. There was a possibility that FACS-sorted repertoires contained abundant clonotypes contaminating from the bulk population. Once the booster was given, most primary-vaccination clones reappeared, at about 95% for CD4 and roughly 90% for CD8.

The germline V gene has CDR1 LGHDT and CDR2 YNNKEL (reference sequence). Trimming stripped 5 bases from V and 4 bases from J, with 18 bases between. This CDR3 contains 15 residues. TCRdb processed the 5' RACE reads anew with MiXCR; each CDR3 protein has one entry. This table holds 550,000 or so distinct CDR3 sequences, less than 20% found once. The table lists this clonotype with a count of one. Its antigen is unknown. Material: PBMCs, obtained 15 days after the yellow fever booster vaccination. This TCR was sampled from a man younger than 40 who received the YFV17D yellow fever vaccine. The chain joins TRBV3-1 to TRBJ2-7; a weak D match, TRBD2 (7 bases). In nucleotides, the CDR3 is TGTGCCAGCAGCGAACTGGGGGGGGGCGGGTACGAGCAGTACTTC. It yields the protein CASSELGGGGYEQYF.